Reported below is one T cell receptor (beta chain). The antigen remains unidentified. Different DNA sequences within this sample yield the same CDR3. Donors were Caucasian adults residing in Nashville, Tennessee, USA. Unsorted samples drew genomic DNA from 90 million or so PBMCs. The data are from a study of shared clonotypes between healthy human individuals. The study's findings and limits: Owing to a small donor count, the genetic and exposure-history diversity represented was limited.

CDR1 and CDR2 from the germline V gene are LNHDA and SQIVND (reference sequence). V lost 3 bases, J lost 6 bases, and 3 bases stayed unmatched. This CDR3 has 13 amino acids. Around 31,000 T cell genomes, or 300 to 350 ng DNA, went into unsorted PBMC replicate PCRs. Here immunoSEQ multiplex PCR was the method, and the copy in TCRdb shows in-frame clones only, minus some. The table records more than 400,000 clones, almost 80% of them present only once. The sequenced sample was PBMCs. This receptor was identified in a woman aged 40 to 50 in good health. Some clones in this sample may be carry-over from other donors' samples. The chain uses TRBV19 and TRBJ2-7; 9 nucleotides agree with TRBD1. CDR3 sequence (DNA): TGTGCCAGTAGTATCCGACAGGGGGGCGAGCAGTACTTC. Translating gives CASSIRQGGEQYF. Full variable domain (outside the CDR3, taken from reference TRBV19 and TRBJ2-7): DGGITQSPKYLFRKEGQNVTLSCEQNLNHDAMYWYRQDPGQGLRLIYYSQIVNDFQKGDIAEGYSVSREKKESFPLTVTSAQKNPTAFYLCASSIRQGGEQYFGPGTRLTVT.